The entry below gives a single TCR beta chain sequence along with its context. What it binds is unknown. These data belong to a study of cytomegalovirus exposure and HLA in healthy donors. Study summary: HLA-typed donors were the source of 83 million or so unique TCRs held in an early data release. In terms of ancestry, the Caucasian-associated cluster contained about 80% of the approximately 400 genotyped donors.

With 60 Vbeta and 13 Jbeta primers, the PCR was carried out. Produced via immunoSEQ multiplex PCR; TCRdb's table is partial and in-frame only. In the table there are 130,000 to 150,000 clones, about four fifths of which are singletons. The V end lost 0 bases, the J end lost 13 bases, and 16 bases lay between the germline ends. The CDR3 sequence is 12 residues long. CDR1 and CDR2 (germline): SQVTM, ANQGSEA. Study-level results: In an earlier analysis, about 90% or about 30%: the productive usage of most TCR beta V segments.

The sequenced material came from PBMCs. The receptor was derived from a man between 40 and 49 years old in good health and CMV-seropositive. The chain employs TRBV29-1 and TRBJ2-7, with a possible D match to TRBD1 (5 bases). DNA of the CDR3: TGCAGCGTTGAAGATAGACAGCAGGGCCACTACTTC. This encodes CSVEDRQQGHYF.